These 9 T cell receptor beta chains share one sample of origin, sequenced in a study of spatial heterogeneity in lung cancer (dated by TCRdb to between 2017 and 2020). Library preparation employed 5' RACE. The sequencer listed for this sample is NextSeq 500. TCRdb reanalyzed the raw reads on its own, using fastp at Q25 for trimming and MiXCR for clone calling, and kept in-frame beta chains. When rows share a CDR3 protein, they turn into one entry using the most common DNA and genes. The sample profile shows under 30,000 distinct CDR3 sequences; roughly 6% of them were found once. The ten largest clones capture 20% to 25% of the sample. In the paper's terms, the time point label means: blood at routine non-recurrence follow-up after resection. Without any cell sorting, TCR sequencing was performed on whole RNA extracted either from tumor and nontumor lung tissue or from cryopreserved PBMC samples.

Sequencing was performed on PBMCs, taken at follow-up. These receptor sequences come from a male donor with early-stage non-small cell lung cancer.

J is TRBJ2-2 and V is TRBV5-1; D possibly corresponds to TRBD2 (5 bases). The CDR3 consists of 15 residues. CDR1 and CDR2 from the germline V gene are SGHRS and YFSETQ. V was pared by 2 bases and J by 2 bases, with 10 bases between. The chain's CDR3 is CASSFLGVNTGELFF. Written as DNA, the CDR3 is TGCGCCAGCAGCTTCCTCGGGGTCAACACCGGGGAGCTGTTTTTT.

This clonotype was observed a handful of times. The chain employs TRBV20-1 and TRBJ2-7; TRBD1 matches 9 bases. V lost 6 bases and J lost 4; bases outside the gene matches: 10. This CDR3 is built from 14 residues. Germline-derived CDR1 and CDR2 are DFQATT and SNEGSKA (reference sequence). CDR3 nucleotide sequence: TGCAGTGCCGGGGGCGGGACAGGGATTTACGAGCAGTACGTC. Protein product: CSAGGGTGIYEQYV.

This clonotype showed up just a few times. The CDR3, as DNA: TGCAGCGCCGGCGGGTGGGGGAACAAAAACATTCAGTACTTC. As protein: CSAGGWGNKNIQYF. The chain links TRBV29-1 to TRBJ2-4; D might be TRBD1 or TRBD2, each matching 5 bases. This CDR3 region has 14 residues. The germline CDR1 and CDR2 sequences are SQVTM and ANQGSEA. The germline V and J ends were trimmed by 7 bases and 3 bases, with 16 bases remaining between them.

Many counts were recorded for this clonotype. The chain uses TRBV25-1 and TRBJ1-1; D is ambiguous. Trimming stripped 8 bases from V and 4 bases from J, with 8 bases between. Germline CDR1 and CDR2: MGHDK and SYGVNS. The CDR3 covers 11 residues. CDR3 in DNA: TGTGCCAGCCAGTGGGGCACTGAAGCTTTCTTT. As protein: CASQWGTEAFF. Variable domain in full (rest from reference TRBV25-1 and TRBJ1-1): EADIYQTPRYLVIGTGKKITLECSQTMGHDKMYWYQQDPGMELHLIHYSYGVNSTEKGDLSSESTVSRIRTEHFPLTLESARPSHTSQYLCASQWGTEAFFGQGTRLTVV.

The V and J genes are TRBV6-2 or TRBV6-3 and TRBJ2-1; 8 nucleotides line up with TRBD1. This CDR3 has 14 amino acids. After removal of 0 bases from V and 9 bases from J, the junction contained 4 bases not matched to a gene. CDR1 is MNHEY, CDR2 SVGEGT, per germline. DNA for the CDR3: TGTGCCAGCAGTTACTCGGCAGGGGGCATTGAGCAGTTCTTC. Its protein is CASSYSAGGIEQFF.

This clonotype was counted at least ten times. V and J are TRBV6-2 or TRBV6-3 and TRBJ1-1, with 8 bases aligning to TRBD1. CDR3 size: 14 residues. V gave up 4 bases and J gave up 1 base; unmatched junction bases: 2. Germline CDR1 is MNHEY and CDR2 is SVGEGT. The CDR3: CASSSQGANTEAFF. CDR3 nucleotide sequence: TGTGCCAGCAGTTCTCAGGGGGCGAACACTGAAGCTTTCTTT.

This clonotype was found many times. Relative to the germline gene, one junction end is altered; a read error may explain this. This chain connects TRBV7-7 to TRBJ2-2; perhaps TRBD1 as D (6 bases). Germline V gene sequence: CDR1 SSHAT, CDR2 FNYEAQ (reference sequence). This CDR3 region has 14 residues. CDR3: CASRTDLNTGELFF. The CDR3 region has the DNA TGTGCTAGCAGGACAGACTTGAACACCGGGGAGCTGTTTTTT.

The chain has TRBV3-1 and TRBJ1-6; tentatively, D is TRBD1 (5 bases). From germline, CDR1 is LGHDT and CDR2 YNNKEL (reference sequence). With 0 bases removed from V and 7 bases from J, the gap between germline ends came to 7 bases. CDR3 size: 14 residues. CDR3: CASSQDGGNSPLHF. CDR3 DNA: TGTGCCAGCAGCCAAGATGGGGGGAATTCACCCCTCCACTTT. The full variable domain, completed using reference TRBV3-1 and TRBJ1-6, is DTAVSQTPKYLVTQMGNDKSIKCEQNLGHDTMYWYKQDSKKFLKIMFSYNNKELIINETVPNRFSPKSPDKAHLNLHINSLELGDSAVYFCASSQDGGNSPLHFGNGTRLTVT.

To note about this clonotype: A clone one base away is much larger, so this may be a read error. The chain links TRBV6-4 to TRBJ2-7; D assignment may be TRBD1 or TRBD2 (5 bases each). CDR3 length: 13 residues. Germline CDR1 MRHNA, CDR2 SNTAGT. CDR3: CASSGGPTYKQYV. The CDR3 DNA follows: TGTGCCAGCAGTGGGGGACCGACCTACAAGCAGTACGTC.